The sequence of this T cell receptor beta chain was determined in a study of T cell responses to AZD1222 COVID-19 vaccine. Study results and caveats: Per reports, nearly half of all spike-specific TCRs target regions that are unmutated in variants.

Clones were read by immunoSEQ multiplex PCR, and TCRdb kept only the in-frame ones, dropping some. This table has about 260,000 clones, more than 85% appearing once. For this clone: Its antigen remains unidentified.

CDR1 is MDHEN and CDR2 is SYDVKM in the germline V gene. Trimming cost V 1 base and J 11 bases; bases outside gene matches: 7. This CDR3 contains 13 residues. The sequence was collected from an adult in good health. The chain couples TRBV28 to TRBJ1-1; 7 positions match TRBD1. The material was peripheral blood, obtained on day 0 of AZD1222 vaccination. The CDR3 region has the DNA TGTGCCAGCAGTTTATTGAGGGGGCGGGCGGCTTTCTTT. It encodes CASSLLRGRAAFF.